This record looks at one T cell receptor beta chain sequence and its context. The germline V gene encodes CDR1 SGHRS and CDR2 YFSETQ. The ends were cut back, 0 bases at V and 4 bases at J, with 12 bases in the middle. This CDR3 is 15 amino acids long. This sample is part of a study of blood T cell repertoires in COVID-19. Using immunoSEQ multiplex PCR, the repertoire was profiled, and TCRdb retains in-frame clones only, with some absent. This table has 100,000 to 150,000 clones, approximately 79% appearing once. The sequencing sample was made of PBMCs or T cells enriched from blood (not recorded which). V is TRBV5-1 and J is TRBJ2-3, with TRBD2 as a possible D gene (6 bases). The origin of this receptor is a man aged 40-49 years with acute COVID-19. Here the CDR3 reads CASSLEGRESDTQYF. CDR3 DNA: TGCGCCAGCAGCTTGGAAGGCCGGGAGTCAGATACGCAGTATTTT.